The rows below give T cell receptor beta chains drawn from one sample of a study of blood T cell repertoires in COVID-19. TCRdb's copy holds only in-frame clones and misses some; the assay was immunoSEQ multiplex PCR. The sample consists of under 300,000 clones, 85% to 90% of them appearing once. The sequencing input was peripheral blood. Receptors originate from a human donor in a cohort sampled during active COVID-19. CDR3s leave out the opening cysteine and the closing phenylalanine or tryptophan. Clone size is not always given. Where it is, it says once, few, many or a class for expanded clones.

clone_size | cdr3_length | j_call | v_call | cdr3_aa
NA | 13 | TRBJ1-5 | TRBV18 | ASSLGQGGNQPQH
few | 13 | TRBJ2-2 | TRBV4-1 | ASSQYPSATGELF
NA | 12 | TRBJ1-6 | TRBV11-2 | ASRAGGQSPPLH
NA | 11 | TRBJ2-7 | TRBV7-2 | ASSFGTFYEQY
NA | 9 | TRBJ1-4 | TRBV30 | ASRDTRKLF
NA | 13 | TRBJ2-2 | TRBV7-2 | ASSFVGAGTGELF
NA | 11 | TRBJ1-4 | TRBV2 | ASVDVRREKLF
NA | 11 | TRBJ2-7 | TRBV2 | ASKRGGTYEQY
NA | 11 | TRBJ1-2 | TRBV6-2/TRBV6-3 | ASSLTGVAGYT
NA | 14 | TRBJ1-1 | TRBV5-1 | ASSLLSTGKDTEAF
once | 12 | TRBJ1-6 | TRBV28 | ASRGGQGGSPLH
NA | 15 | TRBJ2-1 | TRBV5-1 | ASSLFASGSSYNEQF
NA | 10 | TRBJ1-2 | TRBV30 | AWSPSNYGYT
NA | 9 | TRBJ2-1 | TRBV20-1 | SVRDFKEQF
NA | 12 | TRBJ2-6 | TRBV7-2 | ASSSGRGANVLT
few | 14 | TRBJ2-3 | TRBV9 | ASSAGLARYTDTQY
NA | 10 | TRBJ2-7 | TRBV6-5 | ATRLQNYEQY
NA | 12 | TRBJ2-5 | TRBV5-1 | ASSLSPSEETQY
NA | 13 | TRBJ2-1 | TRBV5-1 | ASRVEIAGVNEQF
once | 12 | TRBJ2-1 | TRBV10-1 | APRVTGVGYEQF
NA | 12 | TRBJ2-3 | TRBV7-9 | ASSRDRVTDTQY
NA | 12 | TRBJ2-7 | TRBV7-9 | ASSLVGSSYEQY
NA | 10 | TRBJ2-2 | TRBV12-3/TRBV12-4 | ASSWTGGELF
NA | 12 | TRBJ2-1 | TRBV27 | ASGRGQPYNEQF
NA | 11 | TRBJ1-2 | TRBV9 | ASSVNTFYGYT
few | 13 | TRBJ2-2 | TRBV10-1 | ASSSGRENTGELF
NA | 14 | TRBJ2-3 | TRBV11-2 | ASSLMGPGITDTQY
NA | 12 | TRBJ2-7 | TRBV7-2 | ASSLAGGSYEQY